This TCR beta chain is from a study of vaccination and CD4 T cells after COVID-19. Overall study context: Two of the convalescents were Hispanic, and convalescents were six males and four females. Spike peptides, overlapping and drawn from SARS-CoV-2, HCoV-NL63, HCoV-OC43 and HCoV-229E, were used to stimulate cells. Whole-study findings and limits: Convalescent patients displayed a median 86.3% of reactive clones emerging only post-vaccination.

The study sequenced cultured CD4+ T cell DNA using the Oncomine TCR Beta short-read assay. TCRdb re-analysed the PCR reads in MiXCR, keeping a single row per CDR3 protein. Of roughly 20,000 distinct CDR3 sequences in the sample, approximately 40% were seen once. Time point of the sample: late sampling 161 to 241 days after vaccination in a few convalescent patients. The treatment is: approximately nine-day PBMC culture with coronavirus spike peptide pools or control peptides (ViraFEST assay). Negative selection isolated the CD4+ T cells once the cells had been cultured for approximately ten days. Note on this clonotype: Its target is not known.

This specimen consisted of CD4+ T cells from blood, cultured in vitro, obtained about 7 months after SARS-CoV-2 vaccination. The receptor's source is a human donor who had recovered from COVID-19.

The CDR3 protein is CATSKGQGIENSPLHF. DNA for the CDR3: TGTGCCACCAGCAAAGGACAGGGGATCGAAAATTCACCCCTCCACTTT. V and J are TRBV15 and TRBJ1-6; the match to TRBD1 covers 9 bases. Per germline, CDR1 LNHNV and CDR2 YYDKDF (reference sequence). The V gene end was trimmed by 4 bases and the J gene end by 7 bases; junction bases not matched to a gene: 8. The CDR3 totals 16 residues. Together with reference TRBV15 and TRBJ1-6, the CDR3 gives the full variable domain: DAMVIQNPRYQVTQFGKPVTLSCSQTLNHNVMYWYQQKSSQAPKLLFHYYDKDFNNEADTPDNFQSRRPNTSFCFLDIRSPGLGDTAMYLCATSKGQGIENSPLHFGNGTRLTVT.